A single sample gave rise to the 7 T cell receptor beta chains below, sequenced in a study of blood T cell repertoires in COVID-19. Clones were sequenced by immunoSEQ multiplex PCR, and TCRdb holds only the in-frame ones, with some missing. The sample shows 150,000 to 200,000 clones, approximately 91% of them seen only once. The sequenced sample was peripheral blood. These receptors came from a man between 65 and 80 years old with active or convalescent COVID-19.

In the case of this clone: This likely comes from a read error, as the CDR3 has no conserved phenylalanine or tryptophan at its end. The DNA is omitted, as the CDR3 cannot be located on it reliably, and the CDR3 follows TCRdb's listing. The chain employs TRBV6-6 and TRBJ2-7; the tabulated D call, TRBD1, remains unverified against the DNA. A total of 13 residues make up the CDR3, ends included. CDR1 MNHNY and CDR2 SVGAGI come from the germline V gene (reference sequence). CDR3 in amino acids: CASSYAGQGVLGI.

The chain employs TRBV4-3 and TRBJ2-7; 9 bases fit TRBD1. V was pared by 1 base and J by 2 bases, with 3 bases of the junction left unmatched. The CDR3 totals 15 residues. Per the germline V gene, CDR1 is LGHNA and CDR2 is YSLEER. The CDR3 loop is CASSQGDRAPYEQYF. Here the CDR3 DNA reads TGCGCCAGCAGCCAAGGGGACAGGGCACCCTACGAGCAGTACTTC.

The chain couples TRBV19 to TRBJ2-5, with 11 bases identical to TRBD2. V lost 8 bases to trimming and J lost 7 bases; unmatched junction nucleotides: 12. The CDR3 sequence is 15 residues long. The germline CDR1 and CDR2 sequences are LNHDA and SQIVND (reference sequence). The CDR3 reads CASGETSGTSGTQYF. CDR3 in DNA: TGTGCCAGTGGGGAGACTAGCGGGACGTCGGGGACCCAGTACTTC.

This chain uses TRBV2 with TRBJ1-2; D is perhaps TRBD1 (6 bases). Germline V gene lookup returns CDR1 SNHLY and CDR2 FYNNEI. The CDR3 is made up of 13 amino acids. V gave up 6 bases and J gave up 8 bases, with 16 bases separating them. The CDR3 DNA reads TGTGCCAGCAGCTGGAACAGGGTTGACGGCTACACCTTC. It specifies CASSWNRVDGYTF.

The V gene is TRBV5-1, the J gene TRBJ2-2, with D possibly matching TRBD1 (6 bases). Germline V CDR1 and CDR2: SGHRS, YFSETQ. The CDR3 runs 15 residues. Deletions cut 4 bases from V and 3 bases from J, with 13 bases between. CDR3 DNA sequence: TGCGCCAGCAGCCTACAGGGATCCCACACCGGGGAGCTGTTTTTT. It is translated as CASSLQGSHTGELFF.

The CDR3 loop is CASSSRRDTEAFF. CDR3 sequence (DNA): TGTGCCAGCAGCTCACGGCGGGACACTGAAGCTTTCTTT. The V gene is TRBV25-1, the J gene TRBJ1-1; no clear D gene. The CDR3 length is 13 residues. V was pared by 6 bases and J by 3 bases, with 11 bases between. Germline lookup yields CDR1 MGHDK and CDR2 SYGVNS.

This clone was observed a single time. The V gene is TRBV30, the J gene TRBJ2-3, with 11 nucleotides matching TRBD1. Germline V gene lookup returns CDR1 GTSNPN and CDR2 SVGIG (reference sequence). After removal of 2 bases from V and 2 bases from J, the junction contained 6 bases not matched to a gene. This CDR3 contains 16 residues. The CDR3: CAWSPRTGGPTDTQYF. CDR3 nucleotide sequence: TGTGCCTGGAGTCCACGGACAGGGGGCCCCACAGATACGCAGTATTTT. Full variable domain (missing parts from reference TRBV30 and TRBJ2-3): SQTIHQWPATLVQPVGSPLSLECTVEGTSNPNLYWYRQAAGRGLQLLFYSVGIGQISSEVPQNLSASRPQDRQFILSSKKLLLSDSGFYLCAWSPRTGGPTDTQYFGPGTRLTVL.